Reported below is one T cell receptor (beta chain). Its cognate antigen is unknown. Time point in this sample: persistent/refractory GD, antithyroid drugs over 5 years with positive TRAb. With RNA extracted from PBMCs as input, the TCR library was made. An endocrinology department in Xi'an, China, recruited the patients. These data are taken from a study of regulatory T cells in long-lasting Graves disease. Germline CDR1 and CDR2: WSHSY and SAAADI. Trimming removed 6 bases from V and 6 bases from J, with 18 bases in between. The CDR3 runs to 14 residues. Arm-PCR with iRepertoire HTBI primers amplified the CDR3 regions for these TCR beta libraries. TCRdb reanalysed the multiplex PCR reads using MiXCR and keeps one entry per CDR3 protein. This table has roughly 400,000 distinct CDR3 sequences, roughly 20% appearing once. Overall study results and limits: Persistent patients shared 2,741 public clonotypes among themselves. Newly diagnosed patients shared fewer, at about a thousand.

The chain employs TRBV10-2 and TRBJ2-7; D is perhaps TRBD2 (7 bases). This material consisted of peripheral blood mononuclear cells (PBMCs), taken when the disease was refractory, from a patient treated with antithyroid drugs. This clonotype originated in a female donor with Graves disease. CDR3 residues: CASSQPGGGSEQYF. CDR3 DNA sequence: TGCGCCAGCAGCCAACCTGGCGGGGGCTCCGAGCAGTACTTC.